The 23 T cell receptor beta chains below all came from one sample that was sequenced in a study of T cell repertoires in cytomegalovirus infection. TCRdb redid the calling of the reads with MiXCR, one entry per CDR3 protein. This table has about 770,000 distinct CDR3 sequences, 29% appearing once. For these TCRs, the target antigens are not known. The sequences come from cultured CD8+ T cells from PBMCs, collected from culture after CMV antigen stimulation. The receptors here all came from a human donor in good health (CMV status not recorded). Some clones in this sample may be carry-over from other donors' samples.

The CDR3 is CASSQDESSGANVLTF. The CDR3 region has the DNA TGTGCCAGCAGCCAAGATGAGAGCTCTGGGGCCAACGTCCTGACTTTC. The chain employs TRBV14 and TRBJ2-6; no clear D gene. Per the germline V gene, CDR1 is SGHDN and CDR2 is FVKESK. The V end was cut by 0 bases, the J end by 0 bases, with 6 bases between. This CDR3 is 16 amino acids long.

In this sample, this clonotype turned up a few times. The chain combines TRBV9 with TRBJ2-5; TRBD1 might be the D (6 bases). V was clipped by 4 bases and J by 1 base, with 14 bases between them. CDR1 is SGDLS and CDR2 is YYNGEE in the germline V gene. The CDR3 loop spans 15 amino acids. The CDR3 protein is CASSSTGHFQETQYF. Written as DNA, the CDR3 is TGTGCCAGCAGCTCTACAGGGCATTTCCAAGAGACCCAGTACTTC.

The chain links TRBV28 to TRBJ2-5, with TRBD2 identical over 9 bases. Germline CDR1 reads MDHEN; CDR2 reads SYDVKM. The CDR3 contains 14 residues. Trimming cost V 5 bases and J 7 bases; bases outside gene matches: 8. CDR3 protein: CASSPAGGTRTQYF. CDR3 DNA sequence: TGTGCCAGCAGTCCAGCGGGGGGCACAAGGACCCAGTACTTC. Drawing the rest from reference TRBV28 and TRBJ2-5, the complete variable domain is DVKVTQSSRYLVKRTGEKVFLECVQDMDHENMFWYRQDPGLGLRLIYFSYDVKMKEKGDIPEGYSVSREKKERFSLILESASTNQTSMYLCASSPAGGTRTQYFGPGTRLLVL.

The gene calls are TRBV10-3 and TRBJ1-6; no reliable D call. V shed 0 bases and J shed 8 bases, with 17 bases lying between them. Germline CDR1 is ENHRY and CDR2 is SYGVKD. This CDR3 comprises 17 residues. The CDR3 nucleotides are TGTGCCATCAGTGAGTCCGCAGGCCCCGGGCGGGATTCACCCCTCCACTTT. It yields the protein CAISESAGPGRDSPLHF.

This clonotype was detected only a few times. The chain combines TRBV12-3 or TRBV12-4 with TRBJ2-3, with 14 bases aligning to TRBD2. With 5 bases clipped from V and 6 bases from J, the junction kept 10 bases outside the gene matches. The CDR3 contains 17 residues. DNA for the CDR3: TGTGCCAGCAGTGAGCAGACTAGCGGGGGGGCTCGGGATACGCAGTATTTT. This translates into CASSEQTSGGARDTQYF.

This rearrangement joins TRBV7-9 to TRBJ1-2; unclear D gene. Germline values: CDR1 SEHNR, CDR2 FQNEAQ (reference sequence). The V end lost 1 base, the J end lost 6 bases, and 9 bases lay between the germline ends. This CDR3 has 13 amino acids. The CDR3 is CASSLGVGNGYTF. CDR3 DNA: TGTGCCAGCAGCTTAGGAGTGGGGAATGGCTACACCTTC.

In regard to this clonotype: A junction end diverges from the germline sequence, so it may reflect a read error. The chain employs TRBV7-9 and TRBJ2-3; D gene unclear. The CDR3 sequence is 14 residues long. Germline V gene data show CDR1 as SEHNR and CDR2 as FQNEAQ (reference sequence). CDR3 sequence: CVSSHRTRTDTQYF. In nucleotides, the CDR3 is TGTGTCAGCAGCCACCGGACGCGCACAGATACGCAGTATTTT.

This clonotype was seen more than once but under ten times. The rearrangement uses TRBV4-1 and TRBJ1-1; no clear D. Germline loops: CDR1 MGHRA, CDR2 YSYEKL. The CDR3 runs 14 residues. V was cut by 4 bases and J by 4 bases, with 13 bases left in between. The CDR3 bases are TGCGCCAGCAGCCCGGAATGGTTAAGCACTGAAGCTTTCTTT. Amino acids: CASSPEWLSTEAFF.

This clonotype appeared a few times. The chain couples TRBV27 to TRBJ2-3, with 8 bases matching TRBD2. Germline V gene sequence: CDR1 MNHEY, CDR2 SMNVEV (reference sequence). The CDR3 loop spans 16 amino acids. V shed 4 bases and J 2 bases; nucleotides not matched to a gene: 8. The CDR3 sequence is CASSSLAGGFTDTQYF. The CDR3 DNA follows: TGTGCCAGCAGTTCCCTCGCGGGGGGCTTCACAGATACGCAGTATTTT.

The rearrangement uses TRBV7-8 and TRBJ2-7; D unclear. The CDR3 contains 12 residues. CDR1 is SGHVS and CDR2 is FQNEAQ in the germline V gene. Trimming removed 3 bases at V and 2 bases at J, with 5 bases between. The CDR3 DNA sequence: TGTGCCAGCAGCTTGAATGCCTACGAGCAGTACGTC. This gives the protein CASSLNAYEQYV.

This clonotype appeared a few times. This chain links TRBV14 with TRBJ1-1; D possibly corresponds to TRBD1 (5 bases). Looked up from germline, CDR1 is SGHDN and CDR2 is FVKESK. The CDR3 runs 15 residues. Trimming removed 3 bases from V and 6 bases from J, with 17 bases in between. As DNA, the CDR3 is TGTGCCAGCAGCCACCTGGGGGTAGTTAACGCTGAAGCTTTCTTT. It specifies CASSHLGVVNAEAFF.

V and J are TRBV7-6 and TRBJ1-1; no clear D gene. The CDR3 covers 13 residues. Trimming removed 5 bases at V and 7 bases at J, with 14 bases between. In germline, CDR1 is SGHVS, CDR2 FNYEAQ. CDR3 in amino acids: CASSALEAFEAFF. The DNA for the CDR3 is TGTGCCAGCAGCGCCCTTGAGGCCTTTGAAGCTTTCTTT.

This chain links TRBV24-1 with TRBJ2-1; D is undetermined. Per the germline V gene, CDR1 is KGHDR and CDR2 is SFDVKD. The CDR3 is 14 amino acids. Trimming left V 4 bases short and J 5 bases short, with 11 bases between. CDR3 in DNA: TGTGCCACCAGTGAAGAGTTTAAGAACAATGAGCAGTTCTTC. Translation: CATSEEFKNNEQFF.

The rearrangement joins TRBV28 to TRBJ1-1; D gene unclear. The CDR3 extends over 14 amino acids. V shed 6 bases and J shed 0 bases, with 11 bases lying between them. CDR1 and CDR2 from the germline V gene are MDHEN and SYDVKM. The CDR3 sequence: CASRQLGMNTEAFF. The CDR3 nucleotides are TGTGCCAGCAGACAACTGGGTATGAACACTGAAGCTTTCTTT.

This chain uses TRBV27 with TRBJ1-2; unclear D gene. CDR1 MNHEY and CDR2 SMNVEV come from the germline V gene (reference sequence). The length of the CDR3 is 11 residues. The ends were cut back, 5 bases at V and 8 bases at J, with 9 bases in the middle. In DNA, the CDR3 is TGTGCCAGCAGTGGCTTAGAAGGCTACACCTTC. The encoded protein is CASSGLEGYTF.

Regarding this clonotype: The junction shows a germline mismatch at one end, possibly a read error. The chain has TRBV4-1 and TRBJ1-6; D is ambiguous. This CDR3 is built from 14 residues. Germline V CDR1 and CDR2: MGHRA, YSYEKL. The chain's CDR3 is CASSHPLVNSPLHF. Written as DNA, the CDR3 is TGTGCCAGCAGCCATCCCTTGGTCAATTCACCCCTCCACTTT.

The J gene is TRBJ1-4, the V gene TRBV20-1; unclear D gene. Germline CDR1 and CDR2: DFQATT and SNEGSKA (reference sequence). Between the trimmed V and J ends, which lost 0 bases and 12 bases, there was a span of 20 bases. The CDR3 is made up of 15 amino acids. CDR3 DNA: TGCAGTGCTAGAGATAGGGCAGTGGGTCGGTTGGAACTGTTTTTT. Amino acid sequence: CSARDRAVGRLELFF.

The V and J genes are TRBV25-1 and TRBJ2-1; tentatively, D is TRBD1 (5 bases). Between the trimmed V and J ends, which lost 6 bases and 8 bases, there was a span of 17 bases. Germline loops: CDR1 MGHDK, CDR2 SYGVNS. The CDR3 runs to 14 residues. CDR3 loop: CASRRRDSKHEQFF. For the CDR3, the DNA is TGTGCCAGCAGACGACGTGACAGCAAGCATGAGCAGTTCTTC.

This clonotype was detected only a few times. The CDR3 DNA reads TGTGCCAGCAGTTACTCGACAGGGGGCCCTGAAGCTTTCTTT. This codes for CASSYSTGGPEAFF. The chain links TRBV6-2 or TRBV6-3 to TRBJ1-1, with TRBD1 identical over 10 bases. The CDR3 contains 14 residues. Germline lookup yields CDR1 MNHEY and CDR2 SVGEGT. J was trimmed by 6 bases and V by 0 bases; bases with no gene match: 1.

The rearrangement uses TRBV19 and TRBJ2-1; TRBD2 matches at 7 bases. After removal of 1 base from V and 6 bases from J, the junction contained 3 bases not matched to a gene. The CDR3 spans 14 residues. Germline CDR1 reads LNHDA; CDR2 reads SQIVND (reference sequence). The CDR3 here is CASSIVAGTNEQFF. Written as DNA, the CDR3 is TGTGCCAGTAGTATAGTAGCGGGCACCAATGAGCAGTTCTTC. The variable domain in full, with the rest retrieved from reference TRBV19 and TRBJ2-1, is DGGITQSPKYLFRKEGQNVTLSCEQNLNHDAMYWYRQDPGQGLRLIYYSQIVNDFQKGDIAEGYSVSREKKESFPLTVTSAQKNPTAFYLCASSIVAGTNEQFFGPGTRLTVL.

This clonotype was picked up a small number of times. The chain carries TRBV6-1 and TRBJ1-1; D is undetermined. Trimming removed 7 bases at V and 2 bases at J, with 14 bases between. CDR1 and CDR2 (germline): MNHNS, SASEGT. CDR3 size: 14 residues. The CDR3 protein is CASITRVRNTEAFF. The CDR3 DNA reads as TGTGCCAGCATAACGAGGGTTCGTAACACTGAAGCTTTCTTT.

About this clonotype: One base away lies a much larger clone, so this may be a sequencing read error. The chain recombines TRBV7-9 with TRBJ1-1, with 9 bases that match TRBD1. The CDR3 is made up of 16 amino acids. Germline V lookup: CDR1 SEHNR, CDR2 FQNEAQ (reference sequence). For the CDR3, the DNA is TGTGCCAGCAGCCGGGACAGGGCTAAGTCGTACACTGAAGCTTGCTTT. Translating gives CASSRDRAKSYTEACF.

This clonotype was observed a handful of times. V and J are TRBV27 and TRBJ1-1, with D perhaps matching TRBD1 (5 bases). The V end lost 5 bases, the J end lost 7 bases, and 17 bases lay between the germline ends. The CDR3 is 14 residues long. The germline gives CDR1 MNHEY, CDR2 SMNVEV (reference sequence). CDR3 sequence (DNA): TGTGCCAGCAGTAATGGGGGAGGGAGTAATGAAGCTTTCTTT. This sequence encodes CASSNGGGSNEAFF.